The rows below give T cell receptor beta chains drawn from one sample of a study of cytomegalovirus exposure and HLA in healthy donors. The data were produced by immunoSEQ multiplex PCR, yet TCRdb's version contains in-frame clones alone and is incomplete. The table lists 95,000 to 130,000 clones, over 70% of them singletons. The sample taken for sequencing was PBMCs. Receptors were obtained from a woman under 30 in good health and CMV-seronegative. CDR3s include the opening cysteine and the closing phenylalanine or tryptophan. The D gene is left open where the match is weak. Size is stated for part of the rows, as once, few or many counts, or as a class when the clone is expanded.

j_call v_call clone_size d_call cdr3_aa cdr3_nt
TRBJ1-1 TRBV6-1 - - CASMRTLQNTEAFF TGTGCCAGCATGAGGACACTCCAGAACACTGAAGCTTTCTTT
TRBJ1-2 TRBV7-3 - - CASSAGVNYGYTF TGTGCCAGCAGCGCCGGGGTTAACTATGGCTACACCTTC
TRBJ1-1 TRBV7-2 - - CASSPRGSNTEAFF TGTGCCAGCAGCCCCCGGGGGTCGAACACTGAAGCTTTCTTT
TRBJ1-5 TRBV19 once - CASSTEDNQPQHF TGTGCCAGCTCGACAGAGGACAATCAGCCCCAGCATTTT
TRBJ2-3 TRBV18 - TRBD2 CASSPQLGTSGGTDTQYF TGTGCCAGCTCACCACAATTAGGGACTAGCGGGGGCACAGATACGCAGTATTTT
TRBJ1-5 TRBV1 - - CTSSQDDVEGGNQPQHF TGCACCAGCAGCCAAGACGACGTCGAGGGCGGCAATCAGCCCCAGCATTTT
TRBJ1-5 TRBV18 once - CASSRDTSNQPQHF TGTGCCAGCTCAAGAGACACTAGCAATCAGCCCCAGCATTTT
TRBJ2-7 TRBV28 - TRBD2 CASSSRLAGAGEQDF TGTGCCAGCAGTTCACGACTAGCGGGGGCTGGGGAGCAGGACTTC
TRBJ2-1 TRBV15 - - CATSRAGDEQFF TGTGCCACCAGCAGAGCGGGGGATGAGCAGTTCTTC
TRBJ1-1 TRBV5-6 - - CASSSGLEAFF TGTGCCAGCAGCAGCGGCCTCGAAGCTTTCTTT
TRBJ2-1 TRBV5-3 many - CARSLIRDNYNEQFF TGTGCCAGAAGCTTAATACGGGACAACTACAATGAGCAGTTCTTC
TRBJ1-1 TRBV30 - - CAWRKGDGEAFF TGTGCCTGGAGGAAAGGGGATGGTGAAGCTTTCTTT
TRBJ2-7 TRBV29-1 - TRBD2 CSVDIWGRTGGYEQYF TGCAGCGTTGATATCTGGGGGAGGACGGGGGGCTACGAGCAGTACTTC
TRBJ1-5 TRBV6-1 - - CASFNSNQPQHF TGTGCCAGCTTTAATAGCAATCAGCCCCAGCATTTT
TRBJ2-7 TRBV5-4 few - CASSSASGSTYEQYF TGTGCCAGCAGCTCAGCCTCCGGGTCTACCTACGAGCAGTACTTC